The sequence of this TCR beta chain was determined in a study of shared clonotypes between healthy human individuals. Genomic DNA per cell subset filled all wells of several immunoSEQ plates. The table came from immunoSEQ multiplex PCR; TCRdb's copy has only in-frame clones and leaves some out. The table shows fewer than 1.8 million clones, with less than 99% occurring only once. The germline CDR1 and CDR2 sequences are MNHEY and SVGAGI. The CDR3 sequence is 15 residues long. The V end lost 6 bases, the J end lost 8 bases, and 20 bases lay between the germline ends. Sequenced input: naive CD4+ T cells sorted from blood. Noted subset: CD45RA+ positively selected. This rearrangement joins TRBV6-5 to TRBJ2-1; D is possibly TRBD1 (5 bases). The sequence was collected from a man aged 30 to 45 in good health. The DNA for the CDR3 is TGTGCCAGCAGGCCCAGGGTCCTGGTACACTATGAGCAGTTCTTC. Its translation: CASRPRVLVHYEQFF.